The entry that follows covers one T cell receptor beta chain sequence. The clone's antigen remains unknown. Within one base of it there is no much larger clone, and no base qualities were kept. This sample stems from a study of T-cell memory formation after mild COVID-19 (TCRdb year 2021). Regarding the complete study: TCR sequence clusters from the two donors were found to be largely donor specific. Two young, previously healthy adult volunteers made up the cohort, one male and one female. In a couple of donors, T-cell clones that expanded and contracted after mild COVID-19 were tracked by sequencing TCRalpha and TCRbeta repertoires over time.

The sample was run on an Illumina NovaSeq 6000. cDNA libraries for TCRalpha and TCRbeta were prepared by 5'RACE using constant-segment primers, with sample barcodes and unique molecular identifiers added. RNA was extracted from every sample with Trizol reagent. Library amplification was performed in two PCR steps, and a second sample barcode and Illumina TruSeq adapters were introduced in the second step. Sequencing of the libraries was done on an Illumina NovaSeq, producing 2 x 150 bp paired-end reads. Under the source paper's analysis protocol: Demultiplexing of reads and collapsing into UMI-guided consensus sequences were performed with migec v1.2.7. With mixcr v2.1.11, UMI consensuses were aligned to TRA and TRB V and J templates and assembled into clonotypes. Clonotypes were classified as expanded or contracted when called significant by both edgeR and NoisET, with noise models trained on biological replicates. For edgeR calls, the cutoffs were a false discovery rate-adjusted p below 0.01 and a log2 fold-change threshold of 1. As an exploratory analysis of dynamics, PCA with hierarchical clustering was applied to max-normalized trajectories of the 1000 most abundant clonotypes. Separately sequenced CD4+ and CD8+ repertoires were used to assign the CD4 or CD8 phenotype of responding clones. TCRdb applied fastp at Q25 and MiXCR to the public reads, then kept only in-frame beta chains. Each entry merges the rows of one CDR3 protein and shows their most common DNA and genes. For this entry, the V and J calls and clone size follow TCRdb and not the study's own pipeline. In this sample the table shows around 340,000 distinct CDR3 sequences, 13% to 15% of which occur a single time. Approximately 20% of the sample is held by the ten biggest clonotypes.

For CDR1 and CDR2, the germline V gene (reference sequence) lists LGHDT and YNNKEL. Including cysteine and phenylalanine, the CDR3 has 15 amino acids. The only DNA kept is the CDR3, 45 bases in frame from the first base. The V end loses 1 base and the J end loses 6 bases, and a stretch of 12 bases separates them. PBMCs were isolated by Ficoll-Paque density gradient centrifugation. Broader findings and caveats from the paper: Contracting CD4+ clones were found mainly in CM and EM memory subsets, while CD8+ clones were enriched in EMRA. The second-wave clones that peaked on day 37 were not confirmed to be SARS-CoV-2 specific. The detection of some responding clones in pre-infection memory suggests that pre-existing cross-reactive memory T cells joined the SARS-CoV-2 response. Clones that contracted from day 15 to 85 showed balanced CD4/CD8 phenotypes, whereas a second wave of clones that expanded from day 15 to 37 leaned towards CD4+. The study covered only two mild cases, and larger cohorts including severe cases with pre-infection samples were considered necessary.

The chain employs TRBV3-1 and TRBJ1-4; the D gene is perhaps TRBD1, from 6 matching bases. This TCR came from a young man who had mild COVID-19 (a few samples of this study predate the infection). The sample titles of this study are shuffled in the database, so cell type and time point are left out; the donor was told from shared clones. The sequenced sample consisted of PBMCs or a T cell subset sorted from them (not recorded which). This receptor has the CDR3 CASSQGRGWDEKLFF. The nucleotide sequence is given as TGTGCCAGCAGCCAAGGCAGGGGATGGGATGAAAAACTGTTTTTT. The entire variable domain, with the stretches around the CDR3 drawn from the reference TRBV3-1 and TRBJ1-4 proteins, is DTAVSQTPKYLVTQMGNDKSIKCEQNLGHDTMYWYKQDSKKFLKIMFSYNNKELIINETVPNRFSPKSPDKAHLNLHINSLELGDSAVYFCASSQGRGWDEKLFFGSGTQLSVL.